This T cell receptor (beta chain) stems from a study of blood T cells in healthy people across ages. As for the study in general: Per two T cells, about one barcoded beta molecule was captured through template switching.

The second PCR ran about 6 to 12 cycles with a sample-barcoded 5' primer and J-beta primers. Each CDR3 protein gets one entry after TCRdb re-called the 5' RACE reads with MiXCR. The table shows approximately 1,700,000 distinct CDR3 sequences, with about two fifths occurring only once. Overall study findings and caveats: Unsorted PBMCs ruled out conclusive naive versus antigen-experienced comparison. With age, beta diversity per million T cells declined roughly linearly, significantly by around 43.

A note on this clonotype: Its antigen is unknown. A junction end diverges from the germline sequence, so it may reflect a read error.

The origin of this receptor is a human donor in good health. Specimen: blood.

In DNA, the CDR3 is TGTGCCAGCGGCTTAGGTATCCCGGGCGAGCAGTACTTC. Amino acid sequence: CASGLGIPGEQYF. V is TRBV11-2 and J is TRBJ2-7; D uncertain. The germline gives CDR1 SGHAT, CDR2 FQNNGV. CDR3 length: 13 residues.